This T cell receptor (beta chain) derives from a study of radiation and T cells in renal cell carcinoma. After removal of 0 bases from V and 5 bases from J, the junction contained 12 bases not matched to a gene. Germline-derived CDR1 and CDR2 are SGHRS and YFSETQ. There are 17 residues in the CDR3. The table came from immunoSEQ multiplex PCR; TCRdb's copy has only in-frame clones and leaves some out. Of about 73,000 clones in the sample, 83% are singletons; the top ten hold around 2.5%. The sample's time point: blood 4 weeks post-SBRT, at nephrectomy. Indicated treatment: 15 Gy SBRT to primary tumor, nephrectomy 4 weeks later.

The rearrangement links TRBV5-1 to TRBJ1-1, with 8 bases identical to TRBD1. The material was blood, obtained from a patient whose treatment included radiotherapy and nephrectomy. The sequence derives from a woman in her sixties or seventies with renal cell carcinoma. The CDR3 bases are TGCGCCAGCAGCTTGGGCTATTCTGGACAGGGCTTAACTGAAGCTTTCTTT. Encoded protein: CASSLGYSGQGLTEAFF.